A single TCR beta chain is shown here with its context. Authors' methods: The authors estimated nucleated cell counts from reference gene primer amplification. Repertoires were generated with immunoSEQ multiplex PCR, while TCRdb's copy carries only in-frame clones and drops some. That table furnishes V, J and clone size, whereas the DNA furnished D and trimming. This sample has around 160,000 clones, with around 80% found just once. The CDR3 covers 18 residues. V lost 4 bases, J lost 2 bases, and 14 bases stayed unmatched. The germline gives CDR1 LNHDA, CDR2 SQIVND (reference sequence). The data were obtained in a study of blood T cell repertoires in COVID-19. Study context: There were acute and convalescent COVID-19 samples, and they came from the United States, Italy and Spain.

The J gene is TRBJ1-5, the V gene TRBV19; 7 bases agree with TRBD1. The sequence came from a human donor with acute or convalescent COVID-19. The donor label of this sample is uncertain. The source material was peripheral blood. The CDR3 region has the DNA TGTGCCAGTAGTAAGTCGCGAACAGGGGAGAGAGGCAATCAGCCCCAGCATTTT. Protein product: CASSKSRTGERGNQPQHF.